This T cell receptor beta chain appears in the sequencing data of a study of OX40 agonist ivuxolimab in advanced cancers. Study background: Anti-PD-1, anti-PD-L1 or anti-CTLA-4 therapy given earlier was allowed, and 40% had some. Study-level findings and limits: Averaging showed that CD8+ T cells had more expanded clones than CD4+ did. Some nonresponders also had low normalized T-cell clonal expansion.

Notes on this clone: Antigen specificity is unknown.

The germline CDR1 and CDR2 sequences are MDHEN and SYDVKM. V lost 6 bases, J lost 4 bases, and 12 bases stayed unmatched. This CDR3 contains 15 residues. Sampled blood was obtained at baseline, cycle 4 day 1, and cycle 7 day 1. Here immunoSEQ multiplex PCR was the method, and the copy in TCRdb shows in-frame clones only, minus some. The sample holds 25,000 to 30,000 clones, around 86% seen once. The sequence was obtained from an adult with an advanced solid tumor such as melanoma, head and neck, liver or kidney cancer. This chain connects TRBV28 to TRBJ2-7; 7 nucleotides align to TRBD2. The sequences come from CD4+ or CD8+ T cells sorted from blood, collected in a trial of the OX40 agonist ivuxolimab. The CDR3 region has the DNA TGTGCCAGCAGCTTGCCGGGACTACGGACTTACGAGCAGTACTTC. Its protein product is CASSLPGLRTYEQYF.